This T cell receptor beta chain stems from a study of cytomegalovirus exposure and HLA in healthy donors (dated by TCRdb to about 2017). For the wider study: According to an earlier analysis of 587 of the donors, 200 million or so T cells yielded 95 million to 140 million unique TCR beta sequences and less than 300 Gb of sequence data. In addition to the first cohort of 666 subjects, a separate validation cohort of approximately 130 different subjects was used. To study patterns of TCR occurrence, a later analysis re-analyzed previously published TCR beta repertoires from several hundred donors and added high-resolution HLA genotyping. The study combined high-throughput TCR immunosequencing, statistical association of individual TCRs with disease status, and machine learning to predict cytomegalovirus infection status. Every discovery cohort repertoire had been produced on one sequencing platform. About 330 gigabases of sequencing data and 70 million to 95 million unique TCR sequences made up an early release that covered approximately 700 HLA-typed donors. The study profiled the T cell repertoires of approximately 700 subjects by immunosequencing and related them to cytomegalovirus serostatus. Across 300 to 500 genotyped donors of the cohort, an average of roughly 200,000 unique TCR beta nucleotide sequences per donor were sequenced, and about a sixth of those sequences were non-productive. Rather than drawing on any new phenotypic data, the later analysis identified candidate immune exposures from TCR beta sequences and the way those sequences occurred across donors. In a later genetic analysis, genome-wide SNP genotypes for about three fifths of the roughly 670 donors were used, and that subset was treated as a discovery cohort. The number of donors typed differed by locus, with about 629-630 for A, B, C, DRB1 and DQB1, over 500 for DQA1, 606 for DPA1, and over 400 for DPB1. Donor age, sex, ethnicity and CMV serostatus were collected together with the repertoire data. To decide whether each TCR beta V gene segment behaved as functional or pseudogenic, an earlier analysis of fewer than 750 of the donors relied on high-throughput TCR beta sequencing. Several DR-DQ haplotypes were handled as single units for association and clustering because linkage in the cohort was strong. HLA typing included class I and class II loci at four-digit resolution. Among the approximately 400 genotyped donors, around 81% belonged to the genetic ancestry cluster associated with self-reported Caucasian donors. The study aimed to test whether signatures of past pathogen exposure could be identified by cataloging public T cell receptors. General conclusions and limits of the study: According to the authors, the approach could potentially be generalized to other disease states and immunological phenotypes. V-gene and J-gene trimming of TCR beta chains was associated with a missense DCLRE1C variant in a later genetic analysis, and the association was replicated in an independent cohort. Compared with the approximately 600-donor mean, donors in an Asian-associated ancestry cluster had fewer N-insertions in productive TCRs, according to a later genetic analysis. A later analysis reported that several top co-occurrence clusters appeared linked to parvovirus B19, influenza, CMV and Epstein-Barr virus. In a later analysis, most CMV-associated TCR beta chains were found to appear HLA-restricted, with HLA associations seemingly driven largely by CMV exposure. Because the 87-base-pair reads could not distinguish some IMGT-functional V segments, including TRBV6-2 and TRBV6-3, those segments were excluded. The classifier was reported to diagnose cytomegalovirus status with high specificity and sensitivity in both the original cohort and the validation cohort. A few of the identified cytomegalovirus-associated TCR beta chains were confirmed in vitro to be specific for cytomegalovirus antigens. Most TCR sequences were observed very rarely across donors, whereas some public TCRs were present in many individuals. In a later analysis, HLA-associated TCR beta chains showed more clonal expansion and lower generation probabilities than non-associated chains that were equally common. Correlated functional status among segregating V segments might be attributable to linkage disequilibrium, but an unknown experimental factor could not be ruled out. Strong co-occurrence of HLA alleles, especially DR and DQ, made assigning TCR associations to individual alleles difficult. The cohort was sequenced for TCR beta chains only, and without alpha or paired-chain data the features that could be detected were limited. A total of 150 to 200 TCR beta chains were listed by the study as associated with cytomegalovirus. Because counts were too low, around 18 rarely observed V segments, including chromosome 9 orphons, were left out of the earlier analysis of 587 of the donors. A later analysis found that TCR association rates varied across HLA loci, with DRB1 alleles showing the most associated TCRs and HLA-C alleles the fewest. Roughly uniform sequencing depth across donors was assumed in presence/absence analyses, although this assumption may not hold. Because some donors lacked HLA typing at each locus, the association tests relied only on the typed subset. A later analysis associated 15,000 to 20,000 TCR beta sequences with specific HLA alleles at a false discovery rate of 0.05. A group of highly shared sequence variants was considered likely to be a technical artifact of the sequencing pipeline. Broadly in line with IMGT annotations, most TCR beta V segments showed up in productive rearrangements about 87% or about 30% of the time in an earlier analysis of 450 to 750 of the donors. A further reported finding was that TCR beta sequences accurately predicted the HLA-A and HLA-B alleles for most subjects in the first cohort. For the cohort, immune exposure information was limited to CMV serostatus.

The CDR3 goes from the cysteine to the phenylalanine over 15 residues. The entry retains the CDR3 DNA only, 45 bases that are in frame from base 1. The germline V gene yields SGDLS for CDR1 and YYNGEE for CDR2. Trimming at the junction amounts to 2 bases on V and 2 bases on J, and the germline ends lie 11 bases apart. The cohort was made up of approximately 670 healthy bone marrow donors. At the time of sampling, every cohort member was nominally healthy, though immune exposures that went unrecorded were likely present. The donor was CMV seropositive and was included in the group of 290 or so seropositive cohort members. A peripheral blood sample was provided by each donor, and peripheral blood mononuclear cells were used for TCR beta sequencing. Genomic DNA extraction from the blood cell samples was performed with the Qiagen DNeasy Blood Extraction Kit. Preparation of the library involved the immunoSEQ multiplex PCR assay. The multiplex PCR relied on a mix of 60 forward primers for TCR Vbeta segments and 13 reverse primers for TCR Jbeta segments. The CDR3 region of rearranged TCR beta genes was amplified from genomic DNA with a multiplex PCR assay. Amplified TCR beta libraries were sequenced as 87-base-pair reads on the Illumina HiSeq System. Under the source paper's analysis protocol: A later analysis tallied about 77 million unique TCR beta chains across the 700 or so repertoires, and some 12 million of those chains were shared by two or more donors. To remove PCR and sequencing errors, raw reads were error-corrected and collapsed into unique sequences using a nearest-neighbor algorithm that merged closely related sequences. To assign V, D and J gene segments, CDR3 sequences were aligned to IMGT reference sequences. For a sequence to be retained, at least a six-nucleotide match to both a V gene segment and a J gene segment was required. Rearrangements were called productive when the CDR3 lacked stop codons and stayed in frame with V and J; all others were non-productive. CDR3 was defined by IMGT convention, running from the second conserved V-encoded cysteine to the conserved J-encoded phenylalanine. In an earlier analysis of 550 to 650 of the donors, sequences lacking an unambiguous match to a single V gene segment were excluded. In an earlier analysis of about 590 of the donors, a V segment was called functional when productive rearrangements were above 56.7%, and segregating when the standard deviation between donors exceeded 5%. A statistical classification framework was built for diagnosing cytomegalovirus status from the catalog of TCR beta chain sequences. V and J gene assignment, in a later analysis, came from comparing TCR nucleotide sequences with IMGT/GENE-DB human TR gene sequences. The TCRdist pipeline was used in a later analysis to assign CDR3 sequences and most-parsimonious VDJ recombination scenarios. In a later analysis, each TCR beta chain was defined by its CDR3 amino acid sequence together with its V-gene family, and reads without a unique V-gene family were excluded. A later analysis removed 450 to 600 highly shared, low-generation-probability nucleotide sequences to deal with suspected cross-contamination and a sequencing artifact. In a later analysis, a clonal expansion index was calculated for each public chain from normalized within-repertoire ranks of inferred template counts. Generation probabilities in a later analysis came from a VDJ recombination model fitted to out-of-frame rearrangements, and those results were checked against IGoR. In a later analysis, TCR-TCR, TCR-HLA and TCR-CMV co-occurrence was scored with hypergeometric tests, and a repertoire-size bias correction was applied to TCR pairs. To estimate false discovery rates, a later analysis permuted the HLA or CMV assignments 20 times. A later analysis grouped co-occurring TCRs with DBSCAN, adding TCRdist sequence similarity when clustering within HLA-allele-positive subsets. Co-occurrence clustering excluded repertoires with fewer than 30,000 or more than 120,000 public chains, plus five with anomalous nucleotide sharing. TCRdb mirrors the immuneACCESS table, restricted to in-frame sequences. Some clones are absent from its copies; in checked studies, under half trace to an unresolved V gene, and the reason for the others is unknown. Clonal size and the V and J genes are those of that table, whereas D and trimming came from the DNA. The sample has 160,000 or so clones on record, just under 80% of them singletons. The biggest ten clones account for around 7% of the sample.

This clone appeared a few times. Its antigen is currently not known. Base-call qualities are not available, and no considerably larger clone is one nucleotide away. The chain is assembled from TRBV9 and TRBJ2-4, with TRBD2 perhaps the D gene, on 7 matching bases. The clonotype was recovered from a middle-aged woman in good health and CMV-seropositive. Material for sequencing was PBMCs. The CDR3 protein: CASSVAGGPKNIQYF. The DNA sequence is TGTGCCAGCAGCGTGGCCGGGGGGCCCAAAAACATTCAGTACTTC.